This T cell receptor (beta chain) was captured in a study of spatial heterogeneity in lung cancer. Study results and caveats: Coverage of tumor T cells, by estimate, reached roughly 7% for alpha chains and 11% to 15% for beta chains. Within tumors, counts of expanded alpha and beta TCRs tracked tumor mutation counts.

Sample share makes this clonotype medium-sized. The antigen remains undetermined. The size of this beta chain means little, since it is a stray read in a library made for alpha chains. From the 5' RACE reads, TCRdb called clonotypes with MiXCR, one entry per CDR3 protein. Among around 3,500 distinct CDR3 sequences listed, around 24% were seen once. The germline gives CDR1 SEHNR, CDR2 FQNEAQ (reference sequence). This CDR3 spans 15 amino acids. Trimming took 2 bases from V and 1 from J, leaving 11 bases between them. The sample's time point: sample taken at primary tumor resection. Unsorted tumor, nontumor lung tissue or cryopreserved PBMC supplied the whole RNA.

This receptor was obtained from a male donor with early-stage non-small cell lung cancer. The chain couples TRBV7-9 to TRBJ1-1; D is possibly TRBD1 (5 bases). The sample was lung tumor tissue, taken at surgery. The CDR3 nucleotides are TGTGCCAGCAGCTTAACCCGACAGCCGAACACTGAAGCTTTCTTT. This translates into CASSLTRQPNTEAFF. Full variable domain (rest looked up from reference TRBV7-9 and TRBJ1-1): DTGVSQNPRHKITKRGQNVTFRCDPISEHNRLYWYRQTLGQGPEFLTYFQNEAQLEKSRLLSDRFSAERPKGSFSTLEIQRTEQGDSAMYLCASSLTRQPNTEAFFGQGTRLTVV.